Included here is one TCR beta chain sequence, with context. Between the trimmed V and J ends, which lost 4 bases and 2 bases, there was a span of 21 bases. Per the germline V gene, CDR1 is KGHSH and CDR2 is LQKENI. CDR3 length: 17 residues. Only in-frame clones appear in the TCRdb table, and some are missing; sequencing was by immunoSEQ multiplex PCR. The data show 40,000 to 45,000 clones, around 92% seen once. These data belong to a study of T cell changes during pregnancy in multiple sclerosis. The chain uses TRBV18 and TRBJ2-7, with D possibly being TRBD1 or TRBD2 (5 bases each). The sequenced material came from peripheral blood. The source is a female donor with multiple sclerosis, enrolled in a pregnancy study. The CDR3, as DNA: TGTGCCAGCTCACGGGACCCATACGTGCCTACTCCCTACGAGCAGTACTTC. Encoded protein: CASSRDPYVPTPYEQYF.